This T cell receptor beta chain was documented in a study of T cell repertoires in cytomegalovirus infection. Study-wide background: HLA-C-restricted CMV epitopes, recently identified, and well-studied HLA-B-restricted ones were used by the study. In public TCR beta signatures, there were indications of both CMV infection and matching HLA type.

Comments on this clonotype: Its target is unknown. Germline and junction disagree at one end, which may indicate a read error.

The CDR3 has 16 amino acids. Study-level points and caveats: Across the ex vivo response, the dominant clonotypes were HLA-C-restricted CMV-specific TCR beta clonotypes. There were carriers of CMV plus the relevant HLA, and cumulative public TCR beta family frequency identified them.

In TCRdb, the reads were re-called with MiXCR into one record per CDR3 protein. Of about 340,000 distinct CDR3 sequences listed, 25% to 30% were seen once; the top ten hold around 19%. The source of this sequence is a human donor in good health (CMV status not recorded). Some clones in this sample may be carry-over from other donors' samples. This sequence joins TRBV5-3 and TRBJ2-7, with D perhaps matching TRBD2 (6 bases). TRBV5-3 is marked as an open reading frame, function uncertain. Sequencing was performed on cultured PBMCs, taken from culture after CMV antigen stimulation. The CDR3 region is CASSLAGGSGSYEQYF. The CDR3 bases are TGTGCCAGCAGCTTGGCTGGGGGGTCAGGGTCCTACGAGCAGTACTTC.